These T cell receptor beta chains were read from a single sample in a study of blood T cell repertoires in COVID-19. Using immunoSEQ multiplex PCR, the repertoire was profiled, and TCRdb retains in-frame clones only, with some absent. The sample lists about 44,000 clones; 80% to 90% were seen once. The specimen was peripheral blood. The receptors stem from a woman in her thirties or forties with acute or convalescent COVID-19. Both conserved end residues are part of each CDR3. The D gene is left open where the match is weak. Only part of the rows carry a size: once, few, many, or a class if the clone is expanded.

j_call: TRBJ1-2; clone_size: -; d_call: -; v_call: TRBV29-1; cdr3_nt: TGCAGCGTTGGCGTGGGCGGCTACACCTTC; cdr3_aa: CSVGVGGYTF
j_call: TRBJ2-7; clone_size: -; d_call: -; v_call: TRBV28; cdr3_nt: TGTGCCAGCAGTCCGACTGGGGAGCAGTACTTC; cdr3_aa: CASSPTGEQYF
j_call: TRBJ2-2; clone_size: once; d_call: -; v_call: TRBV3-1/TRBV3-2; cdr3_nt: TGTGCCAGCAGGCCCGACCTAGGCAGCACCGGGGAGCTGTTTTTT; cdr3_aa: CASRPDLGSTGELFF
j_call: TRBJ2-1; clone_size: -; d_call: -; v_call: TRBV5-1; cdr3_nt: TGCGCCAGCAGCTTGGATACGAGGATGAATGAGCAGTTCTTC; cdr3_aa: CASSLDTRMNEQFF
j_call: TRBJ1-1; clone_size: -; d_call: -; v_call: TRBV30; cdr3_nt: TGTGCCTGGAGTGTACAGATGAACACTGAAGCTTTCTTT; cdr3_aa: CAWSVQMNTEAFF
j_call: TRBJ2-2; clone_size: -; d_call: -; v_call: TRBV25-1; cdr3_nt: TGTGCCAGCAGGGAGGACACCGGGGAGCTGTTTTTT; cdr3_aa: CASREDTGELFF
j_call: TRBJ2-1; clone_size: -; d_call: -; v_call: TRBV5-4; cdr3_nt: TGTGCCAGCAGCGGGATACAGGGCGTTTTTAACAATGAGCAGTTCTTC; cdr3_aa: CASSGIQGVFNNEQFF
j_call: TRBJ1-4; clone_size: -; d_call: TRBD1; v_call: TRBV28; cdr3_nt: TGTGCCAGCAGTCACCGGGACAGTAATGAAAAACTGTTTTTT; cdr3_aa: CASSHRDSNEKLFF
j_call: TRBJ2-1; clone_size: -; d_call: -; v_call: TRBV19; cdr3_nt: TGTGCCAGTGGTACGTTTTCCTACAATGAGCAGTTCTTC; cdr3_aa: CASGTFSYNEQFF
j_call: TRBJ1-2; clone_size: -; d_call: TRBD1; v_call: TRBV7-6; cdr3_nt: TGTGCCAGCAGCCCCACAAGGGCAGGGGGCGGCGGCTATGGCTACACCTTC; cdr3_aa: CASSPTRAGGGGYGYTF
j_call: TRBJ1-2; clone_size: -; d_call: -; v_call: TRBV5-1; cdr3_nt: TGCGCCAGCAGGATGGGGTACGGGGGGATAAGCGGTGGCTACACCTTC; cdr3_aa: CASRMGYGGISGGYTF
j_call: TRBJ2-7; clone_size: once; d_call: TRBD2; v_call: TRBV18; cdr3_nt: TGTGCCAGCTCACCCAGGACTAGCGCCTACGAGCAGTACTTC; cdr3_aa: CASSPRTSAYEQYF
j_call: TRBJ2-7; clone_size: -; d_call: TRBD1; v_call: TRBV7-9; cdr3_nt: TGTGCCAGCAGCTTAGAAGCAGGGGGAGCCTACGAGCAGTACTTC; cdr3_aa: CASSLEAGGAYEQYF
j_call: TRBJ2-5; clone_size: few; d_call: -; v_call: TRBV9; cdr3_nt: TGTGCCAGCAGCCCCGGGTCTTTGGAGACCCAGTACTTC; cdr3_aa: CASSPGSLETQYF
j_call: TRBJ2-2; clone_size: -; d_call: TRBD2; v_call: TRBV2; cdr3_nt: TGTGCCAGCAACCCGACTAGCGGGAACACCGGGGAGCTGTTTTTT; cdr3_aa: CASNPTSGNTGELFF
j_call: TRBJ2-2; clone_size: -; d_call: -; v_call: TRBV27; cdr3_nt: TGTGCCAGCAGTTTAGTCTTTCCGGGAACCGGGGAGCTGTTTTTT; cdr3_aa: CASSLVFPGTGELFF
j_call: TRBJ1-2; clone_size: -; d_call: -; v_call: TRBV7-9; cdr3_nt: TGTGCCAGCAGCTCGGCGACAGGCACTAACTATGGCTACACCTTC; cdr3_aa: CASSSATGTNYGYTF
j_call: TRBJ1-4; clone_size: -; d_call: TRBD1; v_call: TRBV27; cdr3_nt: TGTGCCAGCAGTGCATGGGACAGCACGAATGAAAAACTGTTTTTT; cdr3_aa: CASSAWDSTNEKLFF
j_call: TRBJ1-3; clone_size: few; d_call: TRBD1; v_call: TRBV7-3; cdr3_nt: TGTGCCAGCAGCCCCTCAGGGGGCTCTGGAAACACCATATATTTT; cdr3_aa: CASSPSGGSGNTIYF
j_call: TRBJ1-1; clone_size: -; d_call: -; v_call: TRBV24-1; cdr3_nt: TGTGCCACCAGTGACAGGGCGAACACTGAAGCTTTCTTT; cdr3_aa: CATSDRANTEAFF
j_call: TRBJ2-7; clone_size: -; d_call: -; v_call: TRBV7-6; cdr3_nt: TGTGCCAGCAGCACAGAATCACAGTATTCCTACGAGCAGTACTTC; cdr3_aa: CASSTESQYSYEQYF
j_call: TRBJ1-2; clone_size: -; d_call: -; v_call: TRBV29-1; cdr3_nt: TGCAGCGTTGAGGGGGAGGACGGGGGCTATGGCTACACCTTC; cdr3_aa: CSVEGEDGGYGYTF
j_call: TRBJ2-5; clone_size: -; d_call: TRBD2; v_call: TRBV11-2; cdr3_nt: TGTGCCAGCAGCTTAACCCAACTAGCGGGAGTATGGGAGACCCAGTACTTC; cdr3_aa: CASSLTQLAGVWETQYF
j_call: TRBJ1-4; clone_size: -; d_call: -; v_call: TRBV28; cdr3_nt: TGTGCCAGCAGGTACCAGTTGGGGCTCGGAGAAAAACTGTTTTTT; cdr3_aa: CASRYQLGLGEKLFF